Below are 25 T cell receptor beta chains sequenced from a single sample in a study of chemoradiotherapy in HPV16-positive cancers. TCRdb's copy holds only in-frame clones and misses some; the assay was immunoSEQ multiplex PCR. The sample lists some 17,000 clones, roughly nine tenths occurring once. The starting material was blood, obtained from a patient who underwent chemoradiotherapy. Receptor source: a human donor with HPV-associated anogenital cancer.

The CDR3 DNA sequence: TGTGCCAGTAGTATAAAAGGGCAGGGGGGAACTGAAGCTTTCTTT. It codes for CASSIKGQGGTEAFF. The chain uses TRBV19 and TRBJ1-1, with 7 bases lining up with TRBD1. V trimming: 2 bases; J trimming: 5 bases; junction bases outside the gene matches: 8. This CDR3 spans 15 amino acids. From germline, CDR1 is LNHDA and CDR2 SQIVND (reference sequence).

The J gene is TRBJ1-5, the V gene TRBV10-1; no clear D. The CDR3 is 12 amino acids. Looked up from germline, CDR1 is WNHNN and CDR2 is SYGVQD (reference sequence). The V gene lost 2 bases and the J gene lost 5 bases, with 4 bases spanning the gap. CDR3 loop: CASSEGDQPQHF. The CDR3 bases are TGCGCCAGCAGTGAGGGGGATCAGCCCCAGCATTTT.

CDR3 DNA: TGTGCCAGTGCGGGCGATCAGCCCCAGCATTTT. Translated: CASAGDQPQHF. The rearrangement joins TRBV19 to TRBJ1-5, with unresolved D. V was cut by 8 bases and J by 5 bases, with 7 bases left in between. Germline CDR1 is LNHDA and CDR2 is SQIVND (reference sequence). This CDR3 region has 11 residues.

This chain uses TRBV7-9 with TRBJ2-7, with a tentative D call TRBD2 (5 bases). Trimming took off 5 bases at V and 2 bases at J, with 10 bases between the two ends. This CDR3 has 13 amino acids. The germline CDR1 and CDR2 sequences are SEHNR and FQNEAQ (reference sequence). The CDR3 here is CASSPGFTYEQYF. In nucleotides, the CDR3 is TGTGCCAGCAGCCCGGGGTTCACCTACGAGCAGTACTTC.

This sequence joins TRBV2 and TRBJ2-5; perhaps TRBD1 as D (5 bases). V was pared by 6 bases and J by 2 bases, with 19 bases between. There are 16 residues in the CDR3. From germline, CDR1 is SNHLY and CDR2 FYNNEI. The CDR3 spells CASRGKGALDQETQYF. Written as DNA, the CDR3 is TGTGCCAGCAGGGGGAAAGGGGCTCTTGATCAAGAGACCCAGTACTTC.

This rearrangement joins TRBV10-2 to TRBJ2-3; D is possibly TRBD2 (5 bases). The CDR3 runs 17 residues. CDR1 is WSHSY, CDR2 SAAADI, per germline. V lost 0 bases and J 0 bases, leaving 13 bases between the germline ends. CDR3 protein: CASSESTGRGSTDTQYF. CDR3 sequence (DNA): TGCGCCAGCAGTGAGTCGACCGGCCGGGGTAGCACAGATACGCAGTATTTT.

The gene calls are TRBV5-1 and TRBJ2-3; D is perhaps TRBD2 (6 bases). CDR3 length: 13 amino acids. V lost 7 bases, J lost 0 bases, and 9 bases lay in between. Germline assignment: CDR1 SGHRS and CDR2 YFSETQ. CDR3: CASGSGSTDTQYF. The CDR3, as DNA: TGCGCCAGCGGTAGCGGAAGCACAGATACGCAGTATTTT.

This chain connects TRBV2 to TRBJ2-7, with 7 bases that match TRBD1. Germline CDR1 reads SNHLY; CDR2 reads FYNNEI. V was pared by 4 bases and J by 1 base, with 7 bases of the junction left unmatched. The CDR3 runs 15 residues. For the CDR3, the DNA is TGTGCCAGCAGTGGGGACAGTTTCCCTTCCTACGAGCAGTACTTC. This codes for CASSGDSFPSYEQYF. Looking up the rest from reference TRBV2 and TRBJ2-7 gives the full variable domain: EPEVTQTPSHQVTQMGQEVILRCVPISNHLYFYWYRQILGQKVEFLVSFYNNEISEKSEIFDDQFSVERPDGSNFTLKIRSTKLEDSAMYFCASSGDSFPSYEQYFGPGTRLTVT.

V usage is TRBV28 and J usage is TRBJ1-1; perhaps TRBD1 as D (5 bases). V lost 1 base, J lost 6 bases, and 12 bases lay in between. Germline-derived CDR1 and CDR2 are MDHEN and SYDVKM. The CDR3 has 14 residues. The CDR3 DNA is TGTGCCAGCAGTTTATTCCGGGGGAGGGCTGAAGCTTTCTTT. It specifies CASSLFRGRAEAFF.

V usage is TRBV29-1 and J usage is TRBJ1-2; maybe TRBD1 (5 bases). This CDR3 is built from 14 residues. V lost 4 bases, J lost 3 bases, and 15 bases lay in between. Germline V lookup: CDR1 SQVTM, CDR2 ANQGSEA. CDR3 nucleotide sequence: TGCAGCGTTGTTCCCGCGACAGATTACTATGGCTACACCTTC. Amino acid sequence: CSVVPATDYYGYTF.

The genes are TRBV7-6 and TRBJ1-4; tentative D call: TRBD1 (5 bases). CDR1 is SGHVS and CDR2 is FNYEAQ in the germline V gene. Trimming took 2 bases from V and 8 from J, leaving 12 bases between them. There are 14 residues in the CDR3. The CDR3: CASSLSGLGEKLFF. The CDR3 bases are TGTGCCAGCAGCTTATCAGGGTTGGGCGAAAAACTGTTTTTT. Variable domain in full (rest from reference TRBV7-6 and TRBJ1-4): GAGVSQSPRYKVTKRGQDVALRCDPISGHVSLYWYRQALGQGPEFLTYFNYEAQQDKSGLPNDRFSAERPEGSISTLTIQRTEQRDSAMYRCASSLSGLGEKLFFGSGTQLSVL.

This clone was seen just once. This sequence joins TRBV25-1 and TRBJ1-5; no clear D. CDR3 length: 11 residues. V lost 5 bases, J lost 6 bases, and 5 bases lay in between. The germline V gene has CDR1 MGHDK and CDR2 SYGVNS. The CDR3 reads CASSLTQPQHF. Written as DNA, the CDR3 is TGTGCCAGCAGTCTTACTCAGCCCCAGCATTTT.

The V call is TRBV4-1, the J call TRBJ2-7; D perhaps matches TRBD2 (5 bases). The CDR3 runs to 14 residues. Germline V CDR1 and CDR2: MGHRA, YSYEKL. Trimming removed 8 bases at V and 2 bases at J, with 16 bases between. The CDR3, as DNA: TGCGCCAGCGGCGAGAGGGCCGGAACCTACGAGCAGTACTTC. This encodes CASGERAGTYEQYF.

The sample holds one count of this clone. This chain joins TRBV30 and TRBJ2-7, with D possibly TRBD2 on 6 matching bases. CDR1 is GTSNPN, CDR2 SVGIG, per germline (reference sequence). Trimming shortened V by 4 bases and J by 1 base, and 8 bases separated the two germline ends. The CDR3 has 12 residues. This CDR3 reads CAWNRESYEQYF. CDR3 bases: TGTGCCTGGAATCGGGAGTCCTACGAGCAGTACTTC. The full variable domain, its missing parts supplied by reference TRBV30 and TRBJ2-7, is SQTIHQWPATLVQPVGSPLSLECTVEGTSNPNLYWYRQAAGRGLQLLFYSVGIGQISSEVPQNLSASRPQDRQFILSSKKLLLSDSGFYLCAWNRESYEQYFGPGTRLTVT.

The rearrangement uses TRBV7-2 and TRBJ2-5; the D is unclear. Trimming left V 4 bases short and J 1 base short, with 10 bases between. The length of the CDR3 is 14 residues. Germline V gene lookup returns CDR1 SGHTA and CDR2 FQGNSA. This CDR3 reads CASSWSTFQETQYF. For the CDR3, the DNA is TGTGCCAGCAGCTGGTCTACCTTCCAAGAGACCCAGTACTTC.

With respect to this clone: Distinct nucleotide sequences in the sample also encode this CDR3. V gene TRBV28 combines with J gene TRBJ1-1; D is undetermined. Germline V lookup: CDR1 MDHEN, CDR2 SYDVKM. The V end was cut by 2 bases, the J end by 0 bases, with 10 bases between. The CDR3 consists of 15 residues. Here the CDR3 DNA reads TGTGCCAGCAGTTTAGGCGGGGATTTGAACACTGAAGCTTTCTTT. Its protein product is CASSLGGDLNTEAFF.

The chain carries TRBV27 and TRBJ2-7; TRBD2 matches at 9 bases. The ends lost 5 bases at V and 4 bases at J; junction bases unmatched: 6. The CDR3 extends over 14 amino acids. The germline V gene encodes CDR1 MNHEY and CDR2 SMNVEV (reference sequence). DNA for the CDR3: TGTGCCAGCAGTGTTAGCGGGGGAGGATACGAGCAGTACTTC. It translates to CASSVSGGGYEQYF.

The J gene is TRBJ2-3, the V gene TRBV28, with D perhaps assigned TRBD1 or TRBD2 (7 bases each). Between the trimmed V and J ends, which lost 8 bases and 3 bases, there was a span of 15 bases. This CDR3 has 14 residues. CDR1 MDHEN and CDR2 SYDVKM come from the germline V gene. The CDR3 sequence: CASGTGEGTDTQYF. CDR3 bases: TGTGCCAGCGGTACAGGGGAGGGAACAGATACGCAGTATTTT.

The chain links TRBV5-4 to TRBJ2-7; maybe TRBD1 (6 bases). The V end was cut by 3 bases, the J end by 5 bases, with 9 bases between. The CDR3 extends over 12 amino acids. Germline-derived CDR1 and CDR2 are SGHNT and YYREEE (reference sequence). CDR3 amino acids: CASSSWDNEQYF. Here the CDR3 DNA reads TGTGCCAGCAGCTCGTGGGACAACGAGCAGTACTTC. The complete variable domain, with remaining parts taken from reference TRBV5-4 and TRBJ2-7, reads ETGVTQSPTHLIKTRGQQVTLRCSSQSGHNTVSWYQQALGQGPQFIFQYYREEENGRGNFPPRFSGLQFPNYSSELNVNALELDDSALYLCASSSWDNEQYFGPGTRLTVT.

This clone came up once. The rearrangement uses TRBV25-1 and TRBJ1-5; 9 bases line up with TRBD1. V lost 4 bases and J lost 2; bases outside the gene matches: 6. CDR3 length: 16 residues. The V gene's germline CDR1 is MGHDK and CDR2 SYGVNS. As DNA, the CDR3 is TGTGCCAGCAGTGCCGACAGGGGGAGCGGCAATCAGCCCCAGCATTTT. Protein product: CASSADRGSGNQPQHF.

The rearrangement links TRBV4-1 to TRBJ2-7; no definite D call. Trimming left V 0 bases short and J 2 bases short, with 17 bases between. This CDR3 has 17 amino acids. Germline V gene lookup returns CDR1 MGHRA and CDR2 YSYEKL. The CDR3 here is CASSQEGLGLATYEQYF. The CDR3 region has the DNA TGCGCCAGCAGCCAAGAGGGTCTCGGGCTCGCTACCTACGAGCAGTACTTC.

This clone was picked up one time. The genes are TRBV29-1 and TRBJ1-5; 7 bases are shared with TRBD1. This CDR3 contains 13 residues. Germline V CDR1 and CDR2: SQVTM, ANQGSEA. J gave up 1 base and V 7 bases, and 4 bases lay outside the gene matches. This CDR3 reads CSARDSSNQPQHF. In DNA form, the CDR3 reads TGCAGCGCCCGGGACAGCAGCAATCAGCCCCAGCATTTT.

The CDR3 is CASSQPGTDTQYF. CDR3 DNA: TGTGCCAGCAGTCAGCCCGGCACAGATACGCAGTATTTT. This sequence joins TRBV6-5 and TRBJ2-3; D gene uncertain. V was shortened by 5 bases and J by 1 base, with 7 bases between the two germline ends. From germline, CDR1 is MNHEY and CDR2 SVGAGI. The CDR3 totals 13 residues.

The genes are TRBV5-4 and TRBJ2-2, with 10 bases that match TRBD2. The CDR3 loop spans 17 amino acids. Germline V gene sequence: CDR1 SGHNT, CDR2 YYREEE (reference sequence). Trimming took 0 bases from V and 4 from J; bases not matched to a gene: 6. CDR3 DNA sequence: TGTGCCAGCAGCTTGGCTAGCGGGAGAGGGCCCACCGGGGAGCTGTTTTTT. Residues: CASSLASGRGPTGELFF. The whole variable domain, remainder taken from reference TRBV5-4 and TRBJ2-2, is ETGVTQSPTHLIKTRGQQVTLRCSSQSGHNTVSWYQQALGQGPQFIFQYYREEENGRGNFPPRFSGLQFPNYSSELNVNALELDDSALYLCASSLASGRGPTGELFFGEGSRLTVL.

The chain employs TRBV30 and TRBJ2-1; D perhaps matches TRBD1 (5 bases). Looked up from germline, CDR1 is GTSNPN and CDR2 is SVGIG (reference sequence). CDR3 length equals 11 residues. V shed 5 bases and J shed 16 bases, with 18 bases lying between them. DNA for the CDR3: TGTGCCTGGGGAATTCTAGGGGTTCATTTCTTC. As protein: CAWGILGVHFF. Using reference TRBV30 and TRBJ2-1 for the parts outside the CDR3, the full variable domain is SQTIHQWPATLVQPVGSPLSLECTVEGTSNPNLYWYRQAAGRGLQLLFYSVGIGQISSEVPQNLSASRPQDRQFILSSKKLLLSDSGFYLCAWGILGVHFFGPGTRLTVL.